What follows describes a single TCR beta chain. Its target is not known. This record comes from a study of OX40 agonist ivuxolimab in advanced cancers. Study summary: Ivuxolimab is an agonistic anti-OX40 (CD134) antibody, and patients were treated with it. Study-level points and caveats: The study found that CD8+ T cells averaged more expanded clones than CD4+. Partly responding patients at 0.1-3.0 mg/kg showed some of the smallest clonal expansion.

Germline V gives CDR1 KGHSH, CDR2 LQKENI. V gave up 0 bases and J gave up 7 bases, with 9 bases separating them. The CDR3 has 13 residues. Data came from immunoSEQ multiplex PCR; TCRdb stores just in-frame clones and leaves some out. Counted here are about 69,000 clones, about 85% occurring once; the ten biggest clones make up approximately 6.1%. This specimen consisted of CD4+ or CD8+ T cells sorted from blood, obtained in a trial of the OX40 agonist ivuxolimab. This clonotype was sampled from an adult with an advanced solid tumor such as melanoma, head and neck, liver or kidney cancer. The chain is built from TRBV18 and TRBJ1-2; no reliable D call. The chain's CDR3 is CASSPPNGIGYTF. CDR3 DNA: TGTGCCAGCTCACCACCGAACGGGATTGGCTACACCTTC.